This T cell receptor beta chain was recorded in a study of blood T cells in healthy people across ages. V lost 5 bases to trimming and J lost 0 bases; unmatched junction nucleotides: 2. The CDR3 spans 16 residues. The V gene's germline CDR1 is SEHNR and CDR2 FQNEAQ (reference sequence). Combining a sample-barcoded 5' primer with a J-beta primer mix, a second PCR ran for 7 to 11 cycles. One entry per CDR3 protein results from TCRdb running MiXCR on the 5' RACE reads. Of under 1 million distinct CDR3 sequences detected, around 42% appear once; the ten largest clones hold approximately 20%. Sequences were obtained from blood. This sequence originates from a man in his sixties in good health. V is TRBV7-9 and J is TRBJ2-3; 13 bases are shared with TRBD2. The CDR3 loop reads CASSTGLAGSTDTQYF. CDR3 bases: TGTGCCAGCAGCACGGGACTAGCGGGGAGCACAGATACGCAGTATTTT. The full variable domain, in which reference TRBV7-9 and TRBJ2-3 provide the parts outside the CDR3, is DTGVSQNPRHKITKRGQNVTFRCDPISEHNRLYWYRQTLGQGPEFLTYFQNEAQLEKSRLLSDRFSAERPKGSFSTLEIQRTEQGDSAMYLCASSTGLAGSTDTQYFGPGTRLTVL.